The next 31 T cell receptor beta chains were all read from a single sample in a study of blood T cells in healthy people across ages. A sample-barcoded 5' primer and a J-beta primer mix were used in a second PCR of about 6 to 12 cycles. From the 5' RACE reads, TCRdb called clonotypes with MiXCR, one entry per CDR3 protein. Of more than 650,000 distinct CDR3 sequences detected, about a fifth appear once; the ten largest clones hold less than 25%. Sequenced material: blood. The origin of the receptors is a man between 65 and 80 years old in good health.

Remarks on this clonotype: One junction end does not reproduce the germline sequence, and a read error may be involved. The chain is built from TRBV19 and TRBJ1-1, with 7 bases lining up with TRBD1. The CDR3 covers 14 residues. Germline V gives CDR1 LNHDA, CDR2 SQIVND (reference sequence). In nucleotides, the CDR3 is TGTGCCAGTAGTCTAGACAGGGTTTGGACTGAAGCTTTCTTT. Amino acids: CASSLDRVWTEAFF.

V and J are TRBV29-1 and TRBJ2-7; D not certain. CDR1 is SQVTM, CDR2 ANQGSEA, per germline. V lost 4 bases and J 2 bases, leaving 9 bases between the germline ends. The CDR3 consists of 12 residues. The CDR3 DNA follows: TGCAGCGTTGTTGCAGTAACCTACGAGCAGTACTTC. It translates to CSVVAVTYEQYF.

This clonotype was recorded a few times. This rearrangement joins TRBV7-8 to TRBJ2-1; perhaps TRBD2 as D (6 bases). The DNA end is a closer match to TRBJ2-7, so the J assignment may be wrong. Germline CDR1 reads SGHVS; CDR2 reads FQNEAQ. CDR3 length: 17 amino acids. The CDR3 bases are TGTGCCAGCAGCTTAGCGGGGATTTTAGCGGATGCCTACGAGCAGTACGTC. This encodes CASSLAGILADAYEQYV.

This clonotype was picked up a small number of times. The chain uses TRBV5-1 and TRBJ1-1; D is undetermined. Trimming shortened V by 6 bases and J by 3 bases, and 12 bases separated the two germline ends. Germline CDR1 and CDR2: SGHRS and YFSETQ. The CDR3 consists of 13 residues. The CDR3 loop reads CASNLVPDTEAFF. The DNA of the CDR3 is TGCGCCAGCAACTTAGTTCCTGACACTGAAGCTTTCTTT. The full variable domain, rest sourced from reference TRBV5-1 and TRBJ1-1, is KAGVTQTPRYLIKTRGQQVTLSCSPISGHRSVSWYQQTPGQGLQFLFEYFSETQRNKGNFPGRFSGRQFSNSRSEMNVSTLELGDSALYLCASNLVPDTEAFFGQGTRLTVV.

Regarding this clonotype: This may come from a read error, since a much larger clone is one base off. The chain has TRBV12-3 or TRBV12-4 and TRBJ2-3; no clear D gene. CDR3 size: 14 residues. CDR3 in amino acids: CASSFTGETDAQYF. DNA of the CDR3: TGTGCCAGCAGTTTTACTGGGGAAACAGATGCGCAGTATTTT.

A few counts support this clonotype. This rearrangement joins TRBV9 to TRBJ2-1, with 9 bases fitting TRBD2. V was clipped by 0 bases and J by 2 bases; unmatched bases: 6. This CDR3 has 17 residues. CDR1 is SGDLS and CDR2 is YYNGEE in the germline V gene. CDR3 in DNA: TGTGCCAGCAGCGTAGTGGGGTCTAGCGGGGCCTACAATGAGCAGTTCTTC. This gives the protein CASSVVGSSGAYNEQFF. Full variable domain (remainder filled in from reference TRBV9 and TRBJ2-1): DSGVTQTPKHLITATGQRVTLRCSPRSGDLSVYWYQQSLDQGLQFLIQYYNGEERAKGNILERFSAQQFPDLHSELNLSSLELGDSALYFCASSVVGSSGAYNEQFFGPGTRLTVL.

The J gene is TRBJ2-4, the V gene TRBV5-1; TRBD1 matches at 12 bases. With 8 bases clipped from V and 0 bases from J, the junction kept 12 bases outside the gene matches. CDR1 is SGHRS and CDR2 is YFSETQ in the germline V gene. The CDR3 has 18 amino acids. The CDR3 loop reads CASTTGTGGNRAKNIQYF. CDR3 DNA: TGCGCCAGTACCACCGGGACAGGGGGCAACAGAGCCAAAAACATTCAGTACTTC.

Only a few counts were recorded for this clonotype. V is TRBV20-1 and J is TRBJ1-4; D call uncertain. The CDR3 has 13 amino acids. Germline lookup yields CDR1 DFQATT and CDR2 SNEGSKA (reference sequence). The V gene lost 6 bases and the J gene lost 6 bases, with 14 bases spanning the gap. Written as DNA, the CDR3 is TGCAGTGCCAGTCGCGGGAACGATGAAAAACTGTTTTTT. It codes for CSASRGNDEKLFF.

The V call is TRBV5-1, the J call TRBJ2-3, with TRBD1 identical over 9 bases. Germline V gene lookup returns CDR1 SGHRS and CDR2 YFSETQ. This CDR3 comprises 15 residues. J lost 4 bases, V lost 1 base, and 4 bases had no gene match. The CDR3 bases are TGCGCCAGCAGCTTGCTCCGGGACAGGGCAGATACGCAGTATTTT. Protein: CASSLLRDRADTQYF.

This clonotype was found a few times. CDR3 residues: CATSDYGGKLFF. The DNA for the CDR3 is TGTGCCACCAGTGATTACGGGGGGAAACTGTTTTTT. The chain is built from TRBV24-1 and TRBJ1-4, with D possibly matching TRBD1 (5 bases). V shed 2 bases and J shed 11 bases, with 8 bases lying between them. Germline CDR1 reads KGHDR; CDR2 reads SFDVKD. The CDR3 spans 12 residues.

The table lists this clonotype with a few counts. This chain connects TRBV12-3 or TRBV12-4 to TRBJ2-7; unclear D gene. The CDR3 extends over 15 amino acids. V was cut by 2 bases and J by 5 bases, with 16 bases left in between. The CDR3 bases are TGTGCCAGCAGTTTAAGATACGGGCACGTCGACGAGCAGTACTTC. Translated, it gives CASSLRYGHVDEQYF.

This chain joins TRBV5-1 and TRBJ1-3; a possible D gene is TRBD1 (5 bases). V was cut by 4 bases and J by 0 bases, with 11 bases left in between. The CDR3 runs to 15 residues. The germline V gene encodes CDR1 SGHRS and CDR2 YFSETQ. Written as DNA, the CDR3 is TGCGCCAGCAGCCCGGATACAGGCTCTGGAAACACCATATATTTT. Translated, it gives CASSPDTGSGNTIYF.

The CDR3 sequence: CAIRGTLKETQYF. The CDR3 nucleotides are TGTGCCATCAGGGGGACACTCAAAGAGACCCAGTACTTC. The chain carries TRBV10-3 and TRBJ2-5; a weak D match, TRBD1 (6 bases). Germline assignment: CDR1 ENHRY and CDR2 SYGVKD. V lost 6 bases, J lost 3 bases, and 11 bases lay in between. This CDR3 comprises 13 residues.

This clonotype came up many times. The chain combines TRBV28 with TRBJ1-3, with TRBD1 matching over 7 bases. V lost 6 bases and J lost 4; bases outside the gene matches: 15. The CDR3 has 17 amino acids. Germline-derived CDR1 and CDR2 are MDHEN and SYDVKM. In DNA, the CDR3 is TGTGCCAGCAGCCCTAACAGGGGTAGAAGATCCGGAAACACCATATATTTT. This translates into CASSPNRGRRSGNTIYF. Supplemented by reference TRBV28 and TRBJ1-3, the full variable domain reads DVKVTQSSRYLVKRTGEKVFLECVQDMDHENMFWYRQDPGLGLRLIYFSYDVKMKEKGDIPEGYSVSREKKERFSLILESASTNQTSMYLCASSPNRGRRSGNTIYFGEGSWLTVV.

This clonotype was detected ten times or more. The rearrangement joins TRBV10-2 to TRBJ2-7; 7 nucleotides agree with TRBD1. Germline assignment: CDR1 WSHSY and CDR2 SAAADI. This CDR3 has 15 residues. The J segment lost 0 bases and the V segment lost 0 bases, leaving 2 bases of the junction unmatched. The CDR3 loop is CASSESDRSSYEQYF. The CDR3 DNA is TGCGCCAGCAGTGAGTCGGACAGGAGCTCCTACGAGCAGTACTTC.

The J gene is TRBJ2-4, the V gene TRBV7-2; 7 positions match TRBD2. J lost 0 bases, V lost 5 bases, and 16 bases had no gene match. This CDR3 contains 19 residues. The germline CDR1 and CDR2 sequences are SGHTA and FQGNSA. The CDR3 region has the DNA TGTGCCAGCAGCCCCCCCCTTGCGGGGGAAATTCTAGCCAAAAACATTCAGTACTTC. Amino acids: CASSPPLAGEILAKNIQYF.

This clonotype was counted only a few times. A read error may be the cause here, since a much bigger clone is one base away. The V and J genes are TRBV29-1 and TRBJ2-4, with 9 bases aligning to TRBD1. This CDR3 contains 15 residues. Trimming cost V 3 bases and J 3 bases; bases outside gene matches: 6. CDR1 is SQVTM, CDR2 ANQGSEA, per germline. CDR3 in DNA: TGCAGCGTTGAGAGACCGGGACAGGGCAAAAACATTCAGTACTTC. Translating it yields CSVERPGQGKNIQYF.

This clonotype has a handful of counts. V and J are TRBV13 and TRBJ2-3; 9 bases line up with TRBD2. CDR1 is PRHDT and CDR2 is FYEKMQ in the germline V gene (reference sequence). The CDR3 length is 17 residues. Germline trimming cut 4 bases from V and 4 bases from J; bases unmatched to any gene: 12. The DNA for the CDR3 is TGTGCCAGCAGCTCCCCCCTTGGACTAGCGTTGCCAGATACGCAGTATTTT. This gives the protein CASSSPLGLALPDTQYF.

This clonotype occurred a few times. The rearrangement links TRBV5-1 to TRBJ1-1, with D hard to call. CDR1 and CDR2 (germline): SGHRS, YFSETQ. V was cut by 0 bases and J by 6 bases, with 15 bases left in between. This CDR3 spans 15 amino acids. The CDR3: CASSLDQTGLAEAFF. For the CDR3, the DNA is TGCGCCAGCAGCTTGGACCAAACGGGGTTGGCTGAAGCTTTCTTT.

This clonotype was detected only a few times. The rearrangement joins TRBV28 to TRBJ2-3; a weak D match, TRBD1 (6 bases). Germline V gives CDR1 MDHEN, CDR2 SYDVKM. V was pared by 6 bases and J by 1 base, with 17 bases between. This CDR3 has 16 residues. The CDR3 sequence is CASSIATGYGTDTQYF. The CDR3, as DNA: TGTGCCAGCAGCATCGCTACAGGGTATGGCACAGATACGCAGTATTTT.

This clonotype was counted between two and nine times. Written as DNA, the CDR3 is TGTGCCAGCAGTGAGTCCGGGGGCAGAAATGAAAAACTGTTTTTT. Translating it yields CASSESGGRNEKLFF. The chain has TRBV5-5 and TRBJ1-4, with D possibly being TRBD1 (6 bases). The CDR3 consists of 15 residues. Trimming left V 5 bases short and J 5 bases short, with 16 bases between. Germline lookup yields CDR1 SGHKS and CDR2 YYEKEE (reference sequence).

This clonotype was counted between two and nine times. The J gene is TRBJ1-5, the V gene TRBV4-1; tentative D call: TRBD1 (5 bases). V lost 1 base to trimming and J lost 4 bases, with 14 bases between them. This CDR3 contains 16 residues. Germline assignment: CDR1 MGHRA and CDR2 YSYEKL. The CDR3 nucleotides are TGCGCCAGCAGCCAAGCAACAGGTTGGGAAAATCAGCCCCAGCATTTT. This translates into CASSQATGWENQPQHF.

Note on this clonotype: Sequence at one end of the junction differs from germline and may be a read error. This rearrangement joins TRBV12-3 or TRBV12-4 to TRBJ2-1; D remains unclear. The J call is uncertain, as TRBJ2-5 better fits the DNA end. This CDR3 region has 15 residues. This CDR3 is CASSPSGQDQATQYF. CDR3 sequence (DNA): TGTGCCAGCAGTCCCTCCGGGCAAGATCAAGCGACCCAGTACTTC.

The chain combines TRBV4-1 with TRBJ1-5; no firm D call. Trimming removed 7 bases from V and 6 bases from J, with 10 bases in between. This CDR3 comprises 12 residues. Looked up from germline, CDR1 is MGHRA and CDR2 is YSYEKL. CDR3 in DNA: TGCGCCAGCACCAAGGCGTTTCAGCCCCAGCATTTT. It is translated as CASTKAFQPQHF.

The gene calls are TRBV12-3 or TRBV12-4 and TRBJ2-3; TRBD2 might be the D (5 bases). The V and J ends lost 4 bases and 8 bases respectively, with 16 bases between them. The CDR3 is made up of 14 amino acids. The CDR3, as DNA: TGTGCCAGCAGTTCGACCATGGAGCGGCGTACGCAGTATTTT. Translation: CASSSTMERRTQYF.

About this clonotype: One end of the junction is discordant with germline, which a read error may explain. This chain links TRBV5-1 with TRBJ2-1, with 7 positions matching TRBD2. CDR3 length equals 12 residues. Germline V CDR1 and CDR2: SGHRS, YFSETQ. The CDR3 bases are TGCGCCAACAGCTTGGGAGGGTTTGAGCAGTTCTTC. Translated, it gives CANSLGGFEQFF.

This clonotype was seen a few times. The CDR3 coding sequence is TGTGCCAGCAGTTCAAGGACACAATCGAACACTGAAGCTTTCTTT. Its protein product is CASSSRTQSNTEAFF. The chain couples TRBV12-3 or TRBV12-4 to TRBJ1-1; the D gene is possibly TRBD1 (5 bases). V was cut by 4 bases and J by 1 base, with 13 bases left in between. This CDR3 contains 15 residues.

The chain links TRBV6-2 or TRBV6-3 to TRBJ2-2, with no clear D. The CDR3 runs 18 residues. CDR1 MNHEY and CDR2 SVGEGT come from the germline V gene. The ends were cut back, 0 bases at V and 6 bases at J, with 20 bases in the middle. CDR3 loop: CASSYSNRLGRKSGELFF. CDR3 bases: TGTGCCAGCAGTTACTCAAACCGACTCGGCCGGAAGTCCGGGGAGCTGTTTTTT.

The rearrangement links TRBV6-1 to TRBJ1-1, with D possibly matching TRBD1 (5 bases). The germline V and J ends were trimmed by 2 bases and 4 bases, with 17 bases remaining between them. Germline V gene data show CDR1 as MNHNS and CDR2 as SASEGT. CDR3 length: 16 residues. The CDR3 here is CASSELPKAGGTEAFF. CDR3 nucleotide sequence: TGTGCCAGCAGTGAACTCCCCAAGGCGGGGGGCACTGAAGCTTTCTTT.

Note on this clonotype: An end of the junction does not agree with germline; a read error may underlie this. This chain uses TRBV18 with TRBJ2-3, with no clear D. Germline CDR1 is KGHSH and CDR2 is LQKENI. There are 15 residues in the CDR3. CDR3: CDSSSLIVGTDTQYF. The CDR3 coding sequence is TGTGACAGCTCATCCCTTATAGTTGGCACAGATACGCAGTATTTT.

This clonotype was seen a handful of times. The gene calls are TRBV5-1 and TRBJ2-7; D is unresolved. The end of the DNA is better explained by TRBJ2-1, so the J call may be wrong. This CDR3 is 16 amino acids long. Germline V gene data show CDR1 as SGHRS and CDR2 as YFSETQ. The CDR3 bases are TGCGCCAGCAGCTTGGCCCCCCGAACCCCCAGCAATGAGCAGTTCTTC. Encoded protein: CASSLAPRTPSNEQFF.